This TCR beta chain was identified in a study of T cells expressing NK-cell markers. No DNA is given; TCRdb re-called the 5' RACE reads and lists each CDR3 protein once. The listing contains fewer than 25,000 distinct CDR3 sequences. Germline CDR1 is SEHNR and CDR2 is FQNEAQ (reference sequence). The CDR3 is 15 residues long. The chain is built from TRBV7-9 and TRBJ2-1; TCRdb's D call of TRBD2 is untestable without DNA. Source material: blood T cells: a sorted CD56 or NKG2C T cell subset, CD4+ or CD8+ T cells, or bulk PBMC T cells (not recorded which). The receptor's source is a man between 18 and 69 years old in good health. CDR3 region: CASSLAGGSGNEQFF.